The rows below give T cell receptor beta chains drawn from one sample of a study of glioma-infiltrating T cells. TCRdb reanalysed the multiplex PCR reads using MiXCR and keeps one entry per CDR3 protein. The sample holds some 120,000 distinct CDR3 sequences, 20% to 25% seen once. Sequencing was done on a sample of glioma tissue, nonneoplastic brain tissue, or PBMCs (not recorded which). The receptors here all came from a human donor with low-grade glioma or glioblastoma, undergoing nonglioma brain surgery, or in good health (not recorded which). Each CDR3 is given with its conserved first and last residue. D genes are given only for firm matches. Part of the rows lack a size; the others show once, few, many or a class for expanded clones.

j_gene,d_gene,v_gene,abundance,CDR3nt,CDR3aa
TRBJ2-1,NA,TRBV12-3/TRBV12-4,many,TGTGCCAGCAGCCAAATGGGCGACGGGGATGAGCAGTTCTTC,CASSQMGDGDEQFF
TRBJ2-1,NA,TRBV19,many,TGTGCCAGTAGTAAAGGAGGGGGCGCCTACAATGAGCAGTTCTTC,CASSKGGGAYNEQFF
TRBJ2-1,TRBD2,TRBV20-1,many,TGCAGTGCTAGATCCCAGACTAGCGGATACGGTCATGAGCAGTTCTTC,CSARSQTSGYGHEQFF
TRBJ2-7,NA,TRBV6-1,many,TGTGCCAGCAGTGAATATATCCCCTCCTACGAGCAGTACTTC,CASSEYIPSYEQYF
TRBJ2-1,NA,TRBV29-1,NA,TGCAGCGTTGAAGATTTTGGGCCGGGCGGGGAGCAGTTCTTC,CSVEDFGPGGEQFF
TRBJ1-1,NA,TRBV29-1,NA,TGCAGCGTTGAAGACCCACTCAGGGAGAACACTGAAGCTTTCTTT,CSVEDPLRENTEAFF
TRBJ1-5,NA,TRBV20-1,many,TGCAGTGCTAGAAGTAGCAATCAGCCCCAGCATTTT,CSARSSNQPQHF
TRBJ2-3,NA,TRBV7-3,NA,TGTGCCAGCAGCGCGGGTGGTTCCACAGATACGCAGTATTTT,CASSAGGSTDTQYF
TRBJ2-2,NA,TRBV12-3/TRBV12-4,few,TGTGCCAGCAGCTACAGGACCGCGAGCACCGGGGAGCTGTTTTTT,CASSYRTASTGELFF
TRBJ2-2,TRBD2,TRBV4-1,few,TGCGCCAGCAGCCAAGCCGGGGGCCTAGCGGGAGTATTGGCCGGGGAGCTGTTTTTT,CASSQAGGLAGVLAGELFF
TRBJ2-7,NA,TRBV4-3,many,TGCGCCAGCAGCGTAGCGAGGGGGGTCTCCTACGAGCAGTACTTC,CASSVARGVSYEQYF
TRBJ2-3,NA,TRBV2,NA,TGTGCCAGCAGTCGGGACGGGTCAGTCACAGATACGCAGTATTTT,CASSRDGSVTDTQYF
TRBJ1-3,NA,TRBV6-2/TRBV6-3,NA,TGTGCCAGCAGTTACCCCCCGGATTCTGGAAACGCCATATATTTT,CASSYPPDSGNAIYF
TRBJ2-3,NA,TRBV4-2,few,TGTGTCAGCAGCCGGAAGAGTAACGTCGGCACAGATACGCAGTATTTT,CVSSRKSNVGTDTQYF
TRBJ1-5,NA,TRBV28,many,TGTGCCAGCAGTCCCCTGGGGTCACTCGGGACCGACAATCAGCCCCAGCATTTT,CASSPLGSLGTDNQPQHF
TRBJ2-2,TRBD1,TRBV6-1,many,TGTGCCAGCACCCAGGACAGGGAGTTGTTTTTT,CASTQDRELFF
TRBJ2-7,TRBD1,TRBV28,many,TGTGCCAGCAGTTTGTCCGGGACAGGGATCCTCGAGCAGTACTTC,CASSLSGTGILEQYF
TRBJ1-5,NA,TRBV12-3/TRBV12-4,NA,TGTGCCAGCAGTTTAGAGCCCAGCTCAGGGAGTCAGCCCCAGCATTTT,CASSLEPSSGSQPQHF
TRBJ2-7,TRBD1,TRBV28,many,TGTGCCAGCAGACTACAGGGGGCCTCCTACGAGCAGTACTTC,CASRLQGASYEQYF
TRBJ2-3,TRBD2,TRBV10-3,many,TGTGCCACCCACAGCGCGGGAGGCACAGATACGCAGTATTTT,CATHSAGGTDTQYF
TRBJ2-1,TRBD2,TRBV29-1,few,TGCAGCGTTGGGGTTAGCGGGAGGGCCAACAATGAGCAGTTCTTC,CSVGVSGRANNEQFF
TRBJ2-5,NA,TRBV4-2,many,TGTGCCAGCAGCCAAGCCCGAAGAGGAGAGACCCAGTACTTC,CASSQARRGETQYF
TRBJ2-7,NA,TRBV6-2/TRBV6-3,many,TGTGCCAGCAGTTACGGGGGTTCTGAGCAGTACTTC,CASSYGGSEQYF